These T cell receptor beta chains were read from a single sample in a study of regulatory T cells in long-lasting Graves disease. TCRdb reprocessed the multiplex PCR reads with MiXCR, giving one entry per CDR3 protein. The sample lists 400,000 to 600,000 distinct CDR3 sequences; 20% to 25% were seen once. This material consisted of peripheral blood mononuclear cells (PBMCs), taken when the disease was refractory, from a patient treated with antithyroid drugs. All receptors derive from a female donor with Graves disease. Both conserved end residues are part of each CDR3.

j_call v_call cdr3_aa
TRBJ2-7 TRBV11-2 CASSFLMGPTTYEQYF
TRBJ2-7 TRBV20-1 CSARTDRVGEQYF
TRBJ2-7 TRBV27 CASSSGWAEQYF
TRBJ2-7 TRBV20-1 CSARRQAYEQYF
TRBJ1-5 TRBV20-1 CSARGGAGVHQPQHF
TRBJ1-1 TRBV5-5 CASSFRDRGQLTTEAFF
TRBJ2-2 TRBV28 CASPGDTGELFF
TRBJ1-4 TRBV2 CAGNRGSDEKLFF
TRBJ2-7 TRBV4-1 CASSQNPFPARSGIWEQYF
TRBJ1-2 TRBV3-1 CASSHRDRGFYGYTF
TRBJ1-5 TRBV28 CASSLSTGVNQPQHF
TRBJ1-1 TRBV9 CASSVGDRGTEAFF
TRBJ1-1 TRBV30 CACLARTGGRNTEAFF
TRBJ2-7 TRBV3-1 CASSQGEGRGHEQYF
TRBJ1-5 TRBV10-3 CAISESNQPQHF
TRBJ2-2 TRBV7-9 CASPVAVNTGELFF
TRBJ1-1 TRBV29-1 CSVEDFGDRVTEAFF
TRBJ1-2 TRBV3-1 CASTRGRDRVIGYTF
TRBJ2-5 TRBV4-3 CASSQDSRETQYF
TRBJ2-7 TRBV12-3/TRBV12-4 CASSYATWEQYF
TRBJ1-1 TRBV6-1 CASRQPRLLMNTEAFF
TRBJ1-1 TRBV4-1 CASSQDRRTGLVTEAFF
TRBJ1-1 TRBV5-1 CASSLDRASEAFF
TRBJ2-5 TRBV2 CASSAERHGEETQYF
TRBJ1-5 TRBV19 CASSIDRGGQPQHF
TRBJ2-7 TRBV15 CATSSQIQGAFPYEQYF
TRBJ1-1 TRBV2 CASSRLVNTEAFF
TRBJ2-7 TRBV5-1 CASSTSTGVFREQYF
TRBJ2-7 TRBV20-1 CSARSGSGADLYEQYF
TRBJ1-6 TRBV28 CASRGQGAVPLHF
TRBJ2-7 TRBV20-1 CSAELAGGGLYF
TRBJ2-1 TRBV9 CASSAPRTNEQFF
TRBJ1-5 TRBV20-1 CSASPATASRQPQHF
TRBJ2-7 TRBV4-2 CASSARLTQAYEQYF
TRBJ2-7 TRBV28 CASSSGLAGTSSYEQYF
TRBJ1-2 TRBV2 CASSEALLIKTGPINYGYTF
TRBJ2-1 TRBV20-1 CSAASGTYNEQFF
TRBJ2-2 TRBV11-3 CASSPFEYTGELFF
TRBJ1-2 TRBV6-1 CASSRDSDYGYTF